A single sample is the source of the 23 T cell receptor beta chains below, sequenced in a study of response to subunit inactivated influenza vaccine. One entry per CDR3 protein results from TCRdb running MiXCR on the RT-PCR reads. The data contain more than 400,000 distinct CDR3 sequences, over 9.5% of them singletons. The source material was PBMCs from blood, sampled roughly 47 days after vaccination. These receptors all come from a man aged 50 to 60 who received an inactivated influenza vaccine.

This clonotype was seen ten or more times. The genes are TRBV20-1 and TRBJ2-7; D is undetermined. In germline, CDR1 is DFQATT, CDR2 SNEGSKA (reference sequence). V lost 6 bases and J 4 bases, leaving 16 bases between the germline ends. This CDR3 is 13 amino acids long. The CDR3 loop reads CSAEKSGLYEQYF. As DNA, the CDR3 is TGCAGTGCCGAAAAATCTGGGTTGTACGAGCAGTACTTC.

This clonotype was counted many times. The chain couples TRBV12-3 or TRBV12-4 to TRBJ1-6; possibly TRBD1 for D (5 bases). V was trimmed by 5 bases and J by 10 bases, leaving 18 bases between them. The CDR3 has 15 residues. DNA for the CDR3: TGTGCCAGCAGTCCCATGGGGGGGAGAAGCTCACCCCTCCACTTT. Translation gives CASSPMGGRSSPLHF.

This chain uses TRBV7-2 with TRBJ2-7; TRBD2 is a possible D gene (6 bases). The germline V gene encodes CDR1 SGHTA and CDR2 FQGNSA. The CDR3 has 15 amino acids. Trimming took off 0 bases at V and 2 bases at J, with 11 bases between the two ends. CDR3 sequence: CASSLAGGITYEQYF. DNA for the CDR3: TGTGCCAGCAGCTTAGCGGGCGGGATCACCTACGAGCAGTACTTC. The entire variable domain, with the rest obtained from reference TRBV7-2 and TRBJ2-7, is as follows: GAGVSQSPSNKVTEKGKDVELRCDPISGHTALYWYRQSLGQGLEFLIYFQGNSAPDKSGLPSDRFSAERTGGSVSTLTIQRTQQEDSAVYLCASSLAGGITYEQYFGPGTRLTVT.

This clonotype was detected a few times. The gene calls are TRBV6-2 or TRBV6-3 and TRBJ1-6; no firm D call. Germline CDR1 and CDR2: MNHEY and SVGEGT. The germline V and J ends were trimmed by 5 bases and 6 bases, with 11 bases remaining between them. The CDR3 sequence is 14 residues long. The CDR3 loop reads CASSDRTGNSPLHF. CDR3 bases: TGTGCCAGCAGTGATAGGACTGGTAATTCACCCCTCCACTTT.

This clonotype was observed a handful of times. This sequence joins TRBV7-9 and TRBJ2-7; D possibly uses TRBD1 or TRBD2 (5 bases each). Germline assignment: CDR1 SEHNR and CDR2 FQNEAQ (reference sequence). Trimming stripped 7 bases from V and 5 bases from J, with 12 bases between. The CDR3 extends over 12 amino acids. Here the CDR3 DNA reads TGTGCCAGCACTCCCCTGGGGGACGAGCAGTACTTC. Protein product: CASTPLGDEQYF.

This clonotype was seen at least ten times. This chain links TRBV10-3 with TRBJ1-6; D unresolved. CDR3 length equals 16 residues. The germline V gene has CDR1 ENHRY and CDR2 SYGVKD. V was pared by 0 bases and J by 0 bases, with 6 bases between. The CDR3 DNA reads TGTGCCATCAGTGAGTCGGTGGGCTCCTATAATTCACCCCTCCACTTT. Protein product: CAISESVGSYNSPLHF.

At least ten counts were recorded for this clonotype. This chain connects TRBV5-1 to TRBJ1-1, with 7 bases fitting TRBD1. This CDR3 has 16 amino acids. V dropped 7 bases and J dropped 0; count of bases not matched to a gene: 12. The V gene's germline CDR1 is SGHRS and CDR2 YFSETQ. In DNA form, the CDR3 reads TGCGCCAGCTCTAGACAGGGTCTCGCGGTGAACACTGAAGCTTTCTTT. This translates into CASSRQGLAVNTEAFF.

The chain employs TRBV3-1 and TRBJ2-3; 13 bases match TRBD2. Germline V CDR1 and CDR2: LGHDT, YNNKEL (reference sequence). The CDR3 has 17 residues. The V and J ends lost 6 bases and 5 bases, in that order; junction bases with no gene match: 11. CDR3 in DNA: TGTGCCAGCAGTCCTCCCCTGGGGACTAGCGGGGTAGATACGCAGTATTTT. Protein: CASSPPLGTSGVDTQYF.

This chain uses TRBV29-1 with TRBJ1-2, with a possible D match to TRBD1 (5 bases). Germline-derived CDR1 and CDR2 are SQVTM and ANQGSEA. The CDR3 is made up of 14 amino acids. V was pared by 3 bases and J by 5 bases, with 16 bases between. The CDR3 DNA reads TGCAGCGTTGACGCCGCGGGGCAAGGATATGGCTACACCTTC. As protein: CSVDAAGQGYGYTF. Variable domain in full (rest from reference TRBV29-1 and TRBJ1-2): SAVISQKPSRDICQRGTSLTIQCQVDSQVTMMFWYRQQPGQSLTLIATANQGSEATYESGFVIDKFPISRPNLTFSTLTVSNMSPEDSSIYLCSVDAAGQGYGYTFGSGTRLTVV.

V is TRBV9 and J is TRBJ2-7; 11 nucleotides align to TRBD1. After removal of 5 bases from V and 5 bases from J, the junction contained 9 bases not matched to a gene. The CDR3 sequence is 15 residues long. Germline V CDR1 and CDR2: SGDLS, YYNGEE. The CDR3: CASSNPGQGDHEQYF. CDR3 DNA sequence: TGTGCCAGCAGTAATCCGGGACAGGGGGATCACGAGCAGTACTTC.

In its sample, this clonotype was seen a few times. The chain recombines TRBV29-1 with TRBJ2-3, with D hard to call. CDR3 size: 13 residues. Per germline, CDR1 SQVTM and CDR2 ANQGSEA. V dropped 8 bases and J dropped 3 bases, with 15 bases sitting between them. The CDR3 DNA follows: TGCAGCCCTCGGAAACTTTTGACAGATACGCAGTATTTT. Residues: CSPRKLLTDTQYF.

The sample holds many counts of this clonotype. V is TRBV12-3 or TRBV12-4 and J is TRBJ2-3, with 11 bases matching TRBD2. CDR3 length: 22 residues. J lost 2 bases, V lost 3 bases, and 22 bases had no gene match. CDR3 DNA sequence: TGTGCCAGCAGTTTCAATCCTAGACCGGGACTAGCGGAACCATTAGACACAGATACGCAGTATTTT. Its translation is CASSFNPRPGLAEPLDTDTQYF.

V gene TRBV9 combines with J gene TRBJ2-6, with unresolved D. V gave up 0 bases and J gave up 8 bases, with 15 bases separating them. Germline V gives CDR1 SGDLS, CDR2 YYNGEE. The CDR3 is 16 residues long. CDR3 in amino acids: CASSVEHLAWSNVLTF. The CDR3 nucleotides are TGTGCCAGCAGCGTAGAACACCTCGCGTGGTCCAACGTCCTGACTTTC. The full variable domain, with the rest looked up from reference TRBV9 and TRBJ2-6, is DSGVTQTPKHLITATGQRVTLRCSPRSGDLSVYWYQQSLDQGLQFLIQYYNGEERAKGNILERFSAQQFPDLHSELNLSSLELGDSALYFCASSVEHLAWSNVLTFGAGSRLTVL.

This clonotype was observed many times. The chain is built from TRBV20-1 and TRBJ2-7; 7 nucleotides align to TRBD1. In germline, CDR1 is DFQATT, CDR2 SNEGSKA (reference sequence). The J segment lost 1 base and the V segment lost 4 bases, leaving 4 bases of the junction unmatched. The CDR3 spans 13 residues. CDR3 DNA: TGCAGTGCTAACTCAGGGGGATCCTACGAGCAGTACTTC. Encoded protein: CSANSGGSYEQYF.

There are a few counts of this clonotype. V gene TRBV4-3 combines with J gene TRBJ1-1; D may be TRBD1 (5 bases). The germline gives CDR1 LGHNA, CDR2 YSLEER. Between the trimmed V and J ends, which lost 6 bases and 0 bases, there was a span of 14 bases. The CDR3 sequence is 15 residues long. This CDR3 reads CASSFSGTVNTEAFF. CDR3 DNA: TGCGCCAGCAGTTTCTCCGGGACGGTGAACACTGAAGCTTTCTTT.

Only a few counts were recorded for this clonotype. The gene calls are TRBV7-6 and TRBJ2-7; 11 bases are shared with TRBD2. J lost 6 bases, V lost 2 bases, and 9 bases had no gene match. Germline CDR1 and CDR2: SGHVS and FNYEAQ. The CDR3 contains 16 residues. The CDR3 loop is CASSLLAGGSSAEQYF. The CDR3 nucleotides are TGTGCCAGCAGCTTACTAGCGGGAGGATCCTCCGCCGAGCAGTACTTC.

V usage is TRBV20-1 and J usage is TRBJ2-2; TRBD1 matches at 7 bases. CDR1 and CDR2 (germline): DFQATT, SNEGSKA (reference sequence). The CDR3 is made up of 15 amino acids. J lost 3 bases, V lost 6 bases, and 10 bases had no gene match. The CDR3, as DNA: TGCAGTGCCAAATCCGGGACAGCCTACACCGGGGAGCTGTTTTTT. This translates into CSAKSGTAYTGELFF.

This clonotype was found many times. J is TRBJ2-3 and V is TRBV12-3 or TRBV12-4, with D uncertain. Trimming shortened V by 2 bases and J by 5 bases, and 5 bases separated the two germline ends. The CDR3 totals 12 residues. Here the CDR3 reads CASSLYGDTQYF. In DNA, the CDR3 is TGTGCCAGCAGTTTATATGGAGATACGCAGTATTTT.

The V and J genes are TRBV6-1 and TRBJ2-7, with TRBD2 identical over 9 bases. The junction had 10 bases not matched to a gene; V was cut back by 8 bases and J by 5 bases. CDR1 MNHNS and CDR2 SASEGT come from the germline V gene. The CDR3 runs 14 residues. The CDR3 region is CASCLGGRANEQYF. As DNA, the CDR3 is TGTGCCAGCTGCCTGGGCGGGAGGGCCAACGAGCAGTACTTC.

A note on this clonotype: This may stem from a read error, because a much larger clone lies one nucleotide away. The chain employs TRBV20-1 and TRBJ2-5; TRBD1 agrees at 9 bases. The end of the DNA is better explained by TRBJ2-1, so the J call may be wrong. Germline assignment: CDR1 DFQATT and CDR2 SNEGSKA (reference sequence). This CDR3 has 15 residues. Here the CDR3 reads CSARSAGTGLKTQFF. The DNA of the CDR3 is TGCAGTGCTAGAAGTGCCGGGACAGGGTTAAAGACCCAGTTCTTC.

The chain couples TRBV4-1 to TRBJ1-1, with unresolved D. The germline V and J ends were trimmed by 1 base and 5 bases, with 11 bases remaining between them. Germline values: CDR1 MGHRA, CDR2 YSYEKL. CDR3 length equals 14 residues. The CDR3 sequence is CASSQVQEGTEAFF. In DNA form, the CDR3 reads TGCGCCAGCAGCCAAGTGCAGGAAGGGACTGAAGCTTTCTTT.

This clonotype has at least ten counts. The chain is built from TRBV5-1 and TRBJ2-3; maybe TRBD1 (6 bases). Germline loops: CDR1 SGHRS, CDR2 YFSETQ. Trimming stripped 5 bases from V and 1 base from J, with 14 bases between. CDR3 size: 15 residues. DNA for the CDR3: TGCGCCAGCAGTCCACAGGGTCTGGGCACAGATACGCAGTATTTT. Its protein product is CASSPQGLGTDTQYF.

There are many counts of this clonotype. This chain connects TRBV4-3 to TRBJ2-3; TRBD2 matches at 7 bases. The CDR3 extends over 15 amino acids. Germline V gene data show CDR1 as LGHNA and CDR2 as YSLEER. V was pared by 0 bases and J by 4 bases, with 4 bases of the junction left unmatched. The CDR3 protein is CASSQDSGSADTQYF. CDR3 coding DNA: TGCGCCAGCAGCCAAGATAGCGGGTCGGCAGATACGCAGTATTTT.